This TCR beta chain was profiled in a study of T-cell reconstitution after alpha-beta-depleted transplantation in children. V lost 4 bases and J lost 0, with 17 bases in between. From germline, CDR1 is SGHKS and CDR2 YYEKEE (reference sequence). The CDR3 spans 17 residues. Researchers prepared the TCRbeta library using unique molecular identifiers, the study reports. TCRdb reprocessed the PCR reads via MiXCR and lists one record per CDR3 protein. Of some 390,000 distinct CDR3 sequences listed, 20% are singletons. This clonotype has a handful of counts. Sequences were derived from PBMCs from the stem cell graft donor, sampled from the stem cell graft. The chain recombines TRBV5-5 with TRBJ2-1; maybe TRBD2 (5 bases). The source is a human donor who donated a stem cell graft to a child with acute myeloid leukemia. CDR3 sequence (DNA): TGTGCCAGCAGCCCAGGAGGTGCGTTTGTCTCCTACAATGAGCAGTTCTTC. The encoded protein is CASSPGGAFVSYNEQFF.